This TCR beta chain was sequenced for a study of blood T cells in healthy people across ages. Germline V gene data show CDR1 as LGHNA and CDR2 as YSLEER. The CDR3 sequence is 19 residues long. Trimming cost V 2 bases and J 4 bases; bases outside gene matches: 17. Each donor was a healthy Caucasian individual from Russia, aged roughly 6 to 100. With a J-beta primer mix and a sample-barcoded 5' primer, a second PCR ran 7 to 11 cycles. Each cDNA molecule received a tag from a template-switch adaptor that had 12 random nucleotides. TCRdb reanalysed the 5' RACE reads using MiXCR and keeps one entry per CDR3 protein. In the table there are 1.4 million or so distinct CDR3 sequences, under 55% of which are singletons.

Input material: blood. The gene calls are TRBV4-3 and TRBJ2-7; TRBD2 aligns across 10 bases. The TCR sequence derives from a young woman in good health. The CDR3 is CASSQRTGASGSAMYEQYF. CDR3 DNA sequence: TGCGCCAGCAGCCAACGCACGGGGGCTAGCGGGAGTGCAATGTACGAGCAGTACTTC.